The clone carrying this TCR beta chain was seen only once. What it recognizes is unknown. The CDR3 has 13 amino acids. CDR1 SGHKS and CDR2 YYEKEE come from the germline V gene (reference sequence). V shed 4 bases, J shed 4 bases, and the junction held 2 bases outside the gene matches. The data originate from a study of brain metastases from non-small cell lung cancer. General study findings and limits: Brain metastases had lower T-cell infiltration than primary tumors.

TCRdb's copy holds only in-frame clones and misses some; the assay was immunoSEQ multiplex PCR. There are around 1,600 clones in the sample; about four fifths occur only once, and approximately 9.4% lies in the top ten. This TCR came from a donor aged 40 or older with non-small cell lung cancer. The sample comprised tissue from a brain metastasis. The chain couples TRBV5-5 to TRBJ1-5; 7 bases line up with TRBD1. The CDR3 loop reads CASSMTGNQPQHF. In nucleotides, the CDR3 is TGTGCCAGCAGCATGACAGGGAATCAGCCCCAGCATTTT.